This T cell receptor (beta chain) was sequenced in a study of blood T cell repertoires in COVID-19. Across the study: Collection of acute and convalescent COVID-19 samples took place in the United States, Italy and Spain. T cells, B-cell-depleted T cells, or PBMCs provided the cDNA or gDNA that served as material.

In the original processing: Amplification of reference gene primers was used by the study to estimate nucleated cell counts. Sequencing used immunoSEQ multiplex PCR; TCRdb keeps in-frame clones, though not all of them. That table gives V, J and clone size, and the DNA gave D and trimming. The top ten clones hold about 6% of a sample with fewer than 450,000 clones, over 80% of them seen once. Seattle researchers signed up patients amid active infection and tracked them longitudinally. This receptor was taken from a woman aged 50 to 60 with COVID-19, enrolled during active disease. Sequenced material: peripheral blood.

The CDR3 bases are TGTGCCAGCATCAAACATGGGGCAGGGCCCTTAGCTAACTATGGCTACACCTTC. Amino acids: CASIKHGAGPLANYGYTF. The chain combines TRBV7-2 with TRBJ1-2, with D perhaps matching TRBD1 (5 bases). CDR1 and CDR2 (germline): SGHTA, FQGNSA. This CDR3 contains 18 residues. V gave up 7 bases and J gave up 0 bases, with 24 bases separating them.